One T cell receptor beta chain is described in this entry. This sample was taken from a study of blood T cell repertoires in COVID-19. J gave up 5 bases and V 1 base, and 9 bases lay outside the gene matches. CDR1 and CDR2 (germline): SGHNT, YYREEE (reference sequence). The CDR3 contains 16 residues. As originally analysed: Researchers report that nucleated cell counts were estimated from reference gene primer amplification. Method: immunoSEQ multiplex PCR; TCRdb's copy keeps in-frame clones and lacks some. V, J and clone size reflect that table, while D and trimming were determined from the DNA. The profile shows over 150,000 clones, roughly 84% of them singletons.

The TCR was taken from a man in his late teens or twenties with active or convalescent COVID-19. Material for sequencing was peripheral blood. The chain links TRBV5-4 to TRBJ2-3, with 8 positions matching TRBD2. The CDR3 DNA is TGTGCCAGCAGCTTGAATAGCGGGGAAGGGAAAGATACGCAGTATTTT. This translates into CASSLNSGEGKDTQYF.